This TCR beta chain was captured in a study of beta chain features in type 1 diabetes. Concerning this clone itself: Its antigen is currently unknown.

General observations from the study: A moderate, significant TCRB CDR3 shortening appeared in type 1 diabetes across four CD4+ subsets.

TCRB transcripts that were expressed got sequenced, as all of the isolated RNA had been reverse transcribed. TCRdb's copy holds only in-frame clones and misses some; the assay was immunoSEQ multiplex PCR. This table has 240,000 or so clones, approximately 14% appearing once. Deletions cut 0 bases from V and 4 bases from J, with 12 bases between. The CDR3 consists of 14 residues. Per germline, CDR1 GTSNPN and CDR2 SVGIG (reference sequence). V usage is TRBV30 and J usage is TRBJ1-1; tentatively, D is TRBD1 (5 bases). This receptor was obtained from a man aged 25-45 years with type 1 diabetes. Material for sequencing was naive CD4+ T cells from blood. This CDR3 is CAWSVEGGTTEAFF. Written as DNA, the CDR3 is TGTGCCTGGAGTGTAGAAGGAGGGACCACTGAAGCTTTCTTT.